These 10 T cell receptor beta chains share one sample of origin, sequenced in a study of blood T cell repertoires in COVID-19. The table came from immunoSEQ multiplex PCR; TCRdb's copy has only in-frame clones and leaves some out. The sample includes 120,000 or so clones, 80% of them seen just once. The sample taken for sequencing was peripheral blood. The receptors were gathered from a human donor in a cohort sampled during active COVID-19.

DNA of the CDR3: TGTGCCTGGAGTGCGGGACACAACCAAGAGACCCAGTACTTC. Its protein product is CAWSAGHNQETQYF. The chain has TRBV30 and TRBJ2-5; possibly TRBD1 for D (6 bases). Germline CDR1 is GTSNPN and CDR2 is SVGIG (reference sequence). V dropped 1 base and J dropped 0 bases, with 9 bases sitting between them. This CDR3 has 14 amino acids.

This clone has only a few counts. The chain combines TRBV10-3 with TRBJ1-1; D uncertain. CDR1 is ENHRY and CDR2 is SYGVKD in the germline V gene. V was cut by 7 bases and J by 1 base, with 13 bases left in between. This CDR3 has 14 amino acids. In DNA, the CDR3 is TGTGCCATCAACCATTCGGGAGAGAACACTGAAGCTTTCTTT. Its translation is CAINHSGENTEAFF.

The rearrangement links TRBV10-3 to TRBJ2-2, with D perhaps matching TRBD1 (6 bases). Germline values: CDR1 ENHRY, CDR2 SYGVKD. The CDR3 totals 15 residues. Trimming stripped 7 bases from V and 2 bases from J, with 14 bases between. Written as DNA, the CDR3 is TGTGCCATCACTCAGGGGCCTGATAACACCGGGGAGCTGTTTTTT. Residues: CAITQGPDNTGELFF.

The V gene is TRBV27, the J gene TRBJ2-3; 11 nucleotides line up with TRBD2. Germline loops: CDR1 MNHEY, CDR2 SMNVEV (reference sequence). CDR3 length: 16 amino acids. V was clipped by 2 bases and J by 7 bases; unmatched bases: 8. As DNA, the CDR3 is TGTGCCAGCAGTTTAGTCCTAGCGGGAGGTTCCCATACGCAGTATTTT. It translates to CASSLVLAGGSHTQYF.

This clone showed up just a few times. The V gene is TRBV9, the J gene TRBJ1-2; 9 bases map to TRBD1. With 0 bases clipped from V and 7 bases from J, the junction kept 13 bases outside the gene matches. There are 17 residues in the CDR3. The germline CDR1 and CDR2 sequences are SGDLS and YYNGEE. In DNA, the CDR3 is TGTGCCAGCAGCGTAGCTGACGAACAGGGGGCTTTAGTTGGCTACACCTTC. It specifies CASSVADEQGALVGYTF.

The gene calls are TRBV11-3 and TRBJ2-1; 12 nucleotides align to TRBD2. The germline V gene encodes CDR1 SGHNT and CDR2 YENEEA. V was pared by 2 bases and J by 9 bases, with 5 bases of the junction left unmatched. There are 15 residues in the CDR3. The CDR3 DNA sequence: TGTGCCAGCAGCTTATTGACTAGCGGGAGAAGTGAGCAGTTCTTC. Translated: CASSLLTSGRSEQFF.

The genes are TRBV13 and TRBJ2-3; 8 bases match TRBD2. The CDR3 runs 14 residues. J lost 5 bases, V lost 3 bases, and 4 bases had no gene match. Germline CDR1 and CDR2: PRHDT and FYEKMQ (reference sequence). In nucleotides, the CDR3 is TGTGCCAGCAGCTTCAGGCGGGGGGAAGATACGCAGTATTTT. Amino acid sequence: CASSFRRGEDTQYF.

The chain couples TRBV6-2 or TRBV6-3 to TRBJ1-2; D call uncertain. The germline V gene encodes CDR1 MNHEY and CDR2 SVGEGT. V shed 5 bases and J shed 3 bases, with 16 bases lying between them. This CDR3 has 15 residues. CDR3 sequence (DNA): TGTGCCAGCAGTCCCGGAGAAGGAATATACTATGGCTACACCTTC. Translating gives CASSPGEGIYYGYTF.

The chain is built from TRBV5-1 and TRBJ1-3, with 11 bases lining up with TRBD1. The V gene's germline CDR1 is SGHRS and CDR2 YFSETQ. V was pared by 2 bases and J by 10 bases, with 14 bases of the junction left unmatched. The length of the CDR3 is 17 residues. The CDR3 sequence is CASSLTPQDRGQATIYF. The CDR3 DNA is TGCGCCAGCAGCTTAACTCCCCAGGACAGGGGGCAAGCGACCATATATTTT.

This clone has a handful of counts. The chain uses TRBV9 and TRBJ2-5; 10 bases align to TRBD1. J was trimmed by 3 bases and V by 7 bases; bases with no gene match: 9. Germline CDR1 reads SGDLS; CDR2 reads YYNGEE. The CDR3 has 15 residues. CDR3 in amino acids: CASARQGAREETQYF. CDR3 nucleotides: TGTGCCAGCGCCCGACAGGGGGCCAGGGAAGAGACCCAGTACTTC.